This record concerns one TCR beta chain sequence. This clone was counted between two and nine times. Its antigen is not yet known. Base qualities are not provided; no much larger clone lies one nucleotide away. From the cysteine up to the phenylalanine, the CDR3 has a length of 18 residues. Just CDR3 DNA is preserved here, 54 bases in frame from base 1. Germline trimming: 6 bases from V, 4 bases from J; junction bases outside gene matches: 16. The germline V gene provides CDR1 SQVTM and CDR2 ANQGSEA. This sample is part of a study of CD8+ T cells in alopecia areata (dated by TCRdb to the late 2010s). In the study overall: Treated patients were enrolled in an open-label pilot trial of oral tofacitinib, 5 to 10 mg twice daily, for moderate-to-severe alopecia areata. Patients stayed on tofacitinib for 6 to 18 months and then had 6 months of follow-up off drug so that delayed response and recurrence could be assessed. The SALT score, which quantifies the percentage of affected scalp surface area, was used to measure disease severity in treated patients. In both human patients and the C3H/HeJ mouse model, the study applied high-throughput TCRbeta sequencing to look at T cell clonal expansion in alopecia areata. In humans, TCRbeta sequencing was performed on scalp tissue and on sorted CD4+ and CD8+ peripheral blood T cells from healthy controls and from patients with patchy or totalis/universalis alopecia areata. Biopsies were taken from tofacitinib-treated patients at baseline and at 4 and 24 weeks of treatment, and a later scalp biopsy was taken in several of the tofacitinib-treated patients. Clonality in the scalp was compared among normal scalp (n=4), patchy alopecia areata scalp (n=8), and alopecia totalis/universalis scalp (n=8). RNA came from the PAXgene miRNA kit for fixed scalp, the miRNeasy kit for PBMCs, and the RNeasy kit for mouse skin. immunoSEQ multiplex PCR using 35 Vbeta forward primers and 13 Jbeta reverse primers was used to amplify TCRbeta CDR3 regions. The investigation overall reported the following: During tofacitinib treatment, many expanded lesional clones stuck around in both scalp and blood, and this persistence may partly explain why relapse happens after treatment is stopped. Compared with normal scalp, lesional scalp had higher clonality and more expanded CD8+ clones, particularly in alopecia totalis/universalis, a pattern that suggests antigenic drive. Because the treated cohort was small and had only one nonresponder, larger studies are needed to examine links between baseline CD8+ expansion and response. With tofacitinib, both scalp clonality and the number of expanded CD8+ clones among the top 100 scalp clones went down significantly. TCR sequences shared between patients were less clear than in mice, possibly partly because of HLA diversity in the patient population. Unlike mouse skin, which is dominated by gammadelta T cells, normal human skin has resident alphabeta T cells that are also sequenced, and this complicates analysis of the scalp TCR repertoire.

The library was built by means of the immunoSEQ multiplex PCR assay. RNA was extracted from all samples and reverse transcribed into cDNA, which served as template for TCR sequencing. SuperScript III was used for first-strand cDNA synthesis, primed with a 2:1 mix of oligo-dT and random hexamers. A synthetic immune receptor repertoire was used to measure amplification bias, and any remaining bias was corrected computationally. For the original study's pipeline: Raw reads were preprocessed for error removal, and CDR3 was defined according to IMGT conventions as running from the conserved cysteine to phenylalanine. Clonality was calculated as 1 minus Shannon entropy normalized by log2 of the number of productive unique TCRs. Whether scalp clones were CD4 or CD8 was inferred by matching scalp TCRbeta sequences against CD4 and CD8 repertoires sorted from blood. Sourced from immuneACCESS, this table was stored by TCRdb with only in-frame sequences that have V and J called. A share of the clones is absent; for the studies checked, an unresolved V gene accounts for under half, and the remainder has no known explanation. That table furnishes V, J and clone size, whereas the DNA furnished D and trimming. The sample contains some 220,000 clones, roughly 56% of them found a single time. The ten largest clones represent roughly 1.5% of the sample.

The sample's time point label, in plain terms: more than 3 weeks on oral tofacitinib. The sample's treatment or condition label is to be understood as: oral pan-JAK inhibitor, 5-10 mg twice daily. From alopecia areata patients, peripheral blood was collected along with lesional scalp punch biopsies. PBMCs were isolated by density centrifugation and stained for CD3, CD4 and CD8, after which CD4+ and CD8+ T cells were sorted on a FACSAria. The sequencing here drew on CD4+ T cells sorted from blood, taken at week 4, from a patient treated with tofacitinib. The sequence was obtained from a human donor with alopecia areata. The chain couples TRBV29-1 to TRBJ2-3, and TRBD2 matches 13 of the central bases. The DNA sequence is TGCAGCGTACGGACTCCCCTACTAGCGGGGGGGATTTCAGATACGCAGTATTTT. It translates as CSVRTPLLAGGISDTQYF.